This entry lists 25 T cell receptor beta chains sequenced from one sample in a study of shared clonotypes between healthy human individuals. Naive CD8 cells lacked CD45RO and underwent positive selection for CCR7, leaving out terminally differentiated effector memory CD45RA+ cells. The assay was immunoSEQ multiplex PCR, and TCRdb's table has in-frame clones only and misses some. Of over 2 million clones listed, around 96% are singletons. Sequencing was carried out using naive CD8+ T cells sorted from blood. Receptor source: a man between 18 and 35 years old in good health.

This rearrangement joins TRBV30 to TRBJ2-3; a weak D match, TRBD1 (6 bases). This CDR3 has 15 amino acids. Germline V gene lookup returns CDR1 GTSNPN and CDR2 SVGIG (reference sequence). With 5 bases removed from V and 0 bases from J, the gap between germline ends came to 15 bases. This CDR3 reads CAWASGAASTDTQYF. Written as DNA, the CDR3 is TGTGCCTGGGCCTCAGGGGCCGCTAGCACAGATACGCAGTATTTT.

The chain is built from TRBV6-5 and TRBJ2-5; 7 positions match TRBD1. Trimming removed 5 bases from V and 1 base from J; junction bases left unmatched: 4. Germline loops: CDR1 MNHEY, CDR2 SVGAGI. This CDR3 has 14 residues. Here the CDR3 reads CASSPTGAQETQYF. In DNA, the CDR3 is TGTGCCAGCAGTCCAACAGGGGCCCAAGAGACCCAGTACTTC.

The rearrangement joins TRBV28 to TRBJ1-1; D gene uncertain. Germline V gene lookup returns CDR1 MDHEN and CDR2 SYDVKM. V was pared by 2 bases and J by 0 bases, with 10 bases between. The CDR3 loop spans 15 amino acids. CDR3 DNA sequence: TGTGCCAGCAGTTTAGATACAGCCATGAACACTGAAGCTTTCTTT. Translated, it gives CASSLDTAMNTEAFF.

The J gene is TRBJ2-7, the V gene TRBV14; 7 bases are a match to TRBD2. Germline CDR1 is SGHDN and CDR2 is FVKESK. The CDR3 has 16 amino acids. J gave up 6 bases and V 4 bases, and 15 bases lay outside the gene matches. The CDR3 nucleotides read TGTGCCAGCAGCCGCGATGGGGAGGGGATTATATCCGAGCAGTACTTC. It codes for CASSRDGEGIISEQYF.

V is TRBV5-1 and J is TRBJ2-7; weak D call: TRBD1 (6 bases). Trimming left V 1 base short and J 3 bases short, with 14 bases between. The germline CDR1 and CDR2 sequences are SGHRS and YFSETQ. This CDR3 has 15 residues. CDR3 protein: CASSLSGAVLYEQYF. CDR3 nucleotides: TGCGCCAGCAGCTTGTCAGGGGCCGTACTCTACGAGCAGTACTTC.

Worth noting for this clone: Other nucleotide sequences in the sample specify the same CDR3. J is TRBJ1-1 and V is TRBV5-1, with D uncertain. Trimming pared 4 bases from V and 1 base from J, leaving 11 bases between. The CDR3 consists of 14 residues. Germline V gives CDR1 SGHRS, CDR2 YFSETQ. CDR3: CASSPGGENTEAFF. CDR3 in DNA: TGCGCCAGCAGCCCGGGAGGAGAGAACACTGAAGCTTTCTTT.

DNA of the CDR3: TGCGCCAGCAGTGAGTCGCGGGCAGTTGGAAACACCATATATTTT. Its translation: CASSESRAVGNTIYF. This chain connects TRBV10-1 to TRBJ1-3; no reliable D call. Trimming took off 0 bases at V and 3 bases at J, with 9 bases between the two ends. The CDR3 spans 15 residues. Germline V gene lookup returns CDR1 WNHNN and CDR2 SYGVQD (reference sequence).

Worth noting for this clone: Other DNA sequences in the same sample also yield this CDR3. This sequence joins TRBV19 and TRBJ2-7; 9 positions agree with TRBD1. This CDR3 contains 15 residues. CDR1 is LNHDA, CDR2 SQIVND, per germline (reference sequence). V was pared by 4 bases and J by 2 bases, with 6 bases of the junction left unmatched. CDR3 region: CASSTPGQGTYEQYF. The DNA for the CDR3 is TGTGCCAGTAGTACCCCGGGACAGGGTACCTACGAGCAGTACTTC.

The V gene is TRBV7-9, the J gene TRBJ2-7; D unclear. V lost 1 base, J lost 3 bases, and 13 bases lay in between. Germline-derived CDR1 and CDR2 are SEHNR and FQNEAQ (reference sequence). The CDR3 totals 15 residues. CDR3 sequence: CASSLEAGLNYEQYF. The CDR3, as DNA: TGTGCCAGCAGCTTAGAGGCCGGTCTTAACTACGAGCAGTACTTC.

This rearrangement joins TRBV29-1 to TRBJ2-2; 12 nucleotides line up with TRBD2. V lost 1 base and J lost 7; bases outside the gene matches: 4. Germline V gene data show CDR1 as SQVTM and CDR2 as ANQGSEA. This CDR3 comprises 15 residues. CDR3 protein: CSVEGTSGIVGELFF. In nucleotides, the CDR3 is TGCAGCGTTGAAGGGACTAGCGGGATTGTCGGGGAGCTGTTTTTT.

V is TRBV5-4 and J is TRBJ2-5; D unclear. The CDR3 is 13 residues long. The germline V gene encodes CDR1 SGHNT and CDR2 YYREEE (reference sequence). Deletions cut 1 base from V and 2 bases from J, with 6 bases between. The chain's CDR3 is CASSLFQQETQYF. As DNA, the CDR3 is TGTGCCAGCAGCTTGTTTCAGCAAGAGACCCAGTACTTC.

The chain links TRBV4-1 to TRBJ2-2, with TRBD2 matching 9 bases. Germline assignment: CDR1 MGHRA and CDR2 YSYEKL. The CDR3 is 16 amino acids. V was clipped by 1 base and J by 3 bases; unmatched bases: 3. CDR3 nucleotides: TGCGCCAGCAGCCAAGGACTAGCGGACTACACCGGGGAGCTGTTTTTT. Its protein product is CASSQGLADYTGELFF.

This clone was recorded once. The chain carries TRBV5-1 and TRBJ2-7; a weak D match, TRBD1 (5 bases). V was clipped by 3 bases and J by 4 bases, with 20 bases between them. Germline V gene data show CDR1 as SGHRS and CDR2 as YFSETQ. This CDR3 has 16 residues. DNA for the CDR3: TGCGCCAGCAGCTCACTGGGGCTCACGGCGACTTACGAGCAGTACTTC. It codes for CASSSLGLTATYEQYF.

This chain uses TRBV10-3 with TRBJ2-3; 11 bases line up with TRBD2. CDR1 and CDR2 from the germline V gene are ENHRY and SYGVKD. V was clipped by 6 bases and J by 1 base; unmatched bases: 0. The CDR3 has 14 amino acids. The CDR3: CAIRGLAGTDTQYF. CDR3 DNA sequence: TGTGCCATCAGGGGACTAGCGGGCACAGATACGCAGTATTTT.

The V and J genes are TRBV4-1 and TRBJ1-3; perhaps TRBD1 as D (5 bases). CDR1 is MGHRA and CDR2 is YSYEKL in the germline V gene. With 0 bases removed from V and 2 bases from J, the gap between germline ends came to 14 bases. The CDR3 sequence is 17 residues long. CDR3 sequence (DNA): TGCGCCAGCAGCCAAGATCCGGCGGGGGGGGCTGGAAACACCATATATTTT. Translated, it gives CASSQDPAGGAGNTIYF.

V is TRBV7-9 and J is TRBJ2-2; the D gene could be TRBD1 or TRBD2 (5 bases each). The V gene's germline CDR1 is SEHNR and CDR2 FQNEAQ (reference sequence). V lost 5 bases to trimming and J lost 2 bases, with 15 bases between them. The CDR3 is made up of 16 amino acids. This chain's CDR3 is CASSPSWGINTGELFF. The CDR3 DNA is TGTGCCAGCAGCCCCTCATGGGGGATAAACACCGGGGAGCTGTTTTTT.

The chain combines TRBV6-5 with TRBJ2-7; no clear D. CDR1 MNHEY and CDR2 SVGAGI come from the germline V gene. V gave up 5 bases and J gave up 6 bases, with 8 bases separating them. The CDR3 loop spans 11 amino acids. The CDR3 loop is CASSPIGEQYF. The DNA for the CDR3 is TGTGCCAGCAGTCCCATTGGCGAGCAGTACTTC.

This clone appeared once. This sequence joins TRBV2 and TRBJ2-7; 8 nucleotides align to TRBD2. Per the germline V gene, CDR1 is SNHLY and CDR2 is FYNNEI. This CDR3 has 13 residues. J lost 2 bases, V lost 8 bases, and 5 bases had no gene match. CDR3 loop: CASETGRAYEQYF. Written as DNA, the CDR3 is TGTGCCAGCGAGACCGGGAGGGCCTACGAGCAGTACTTC.

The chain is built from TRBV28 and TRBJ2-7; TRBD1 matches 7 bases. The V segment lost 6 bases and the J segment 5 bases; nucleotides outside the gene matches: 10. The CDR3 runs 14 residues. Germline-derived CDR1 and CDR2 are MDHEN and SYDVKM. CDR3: CASSQTGSDDEQYF. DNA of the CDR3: TGTGCCAGCAGCCAGACAGGGTCGGATGACGAGCAGTACTTC.

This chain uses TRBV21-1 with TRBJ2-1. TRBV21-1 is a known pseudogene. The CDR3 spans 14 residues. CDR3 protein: CASSKKSGWYEQFF. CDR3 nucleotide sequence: TGTGCCAGCAGCAAAAAAAGTGGATGGTATGAGCAGTTCTTC.

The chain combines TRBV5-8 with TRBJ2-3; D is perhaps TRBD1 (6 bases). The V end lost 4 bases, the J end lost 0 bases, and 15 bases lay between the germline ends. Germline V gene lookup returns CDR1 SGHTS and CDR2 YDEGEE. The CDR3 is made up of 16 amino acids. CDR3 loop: CASSGGRGPSTDTQYF. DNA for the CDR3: TGTGCCAGCAGCGGGGGCAGGGGCCCTAGCACAGATACGCAGTATTTT.

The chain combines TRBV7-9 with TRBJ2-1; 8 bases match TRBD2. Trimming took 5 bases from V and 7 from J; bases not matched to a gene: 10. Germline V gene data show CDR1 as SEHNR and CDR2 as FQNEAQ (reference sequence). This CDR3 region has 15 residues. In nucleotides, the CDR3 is TGTGCCAGCAGCCCCCCCCGGGGGGGCAGGAATGAGCAGTTCTTC. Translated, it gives CASSPPRGGRNEQFF.

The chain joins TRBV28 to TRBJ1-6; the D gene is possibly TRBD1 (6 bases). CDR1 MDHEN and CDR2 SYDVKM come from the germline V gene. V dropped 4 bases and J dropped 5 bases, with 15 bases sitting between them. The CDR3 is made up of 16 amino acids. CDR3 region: CASSWAGEGNNSPLHF. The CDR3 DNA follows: TGTGCCAGCAGTTGGGCAGGGGAGGGCAATAATTCACCCCTCCACTTT.

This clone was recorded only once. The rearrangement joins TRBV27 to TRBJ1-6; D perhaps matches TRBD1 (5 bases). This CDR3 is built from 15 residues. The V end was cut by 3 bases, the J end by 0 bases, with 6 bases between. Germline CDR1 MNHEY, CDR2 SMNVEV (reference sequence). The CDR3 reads CASSLRGSYNSPLHF. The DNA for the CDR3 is TGTGCCAGCAGTTTGAGGGGCTCCTATAATTCACCCCTCCACTTT.

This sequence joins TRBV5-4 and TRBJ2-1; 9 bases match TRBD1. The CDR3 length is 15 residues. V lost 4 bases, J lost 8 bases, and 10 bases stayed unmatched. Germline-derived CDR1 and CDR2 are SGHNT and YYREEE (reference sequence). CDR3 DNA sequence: TGTGCCAGCAGCCTACAGGGGGCTTCGTCGGATGAGCAGTTCTTC. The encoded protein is CASSLQGASSDEQFF.